Listed below are T cell receptor beta chains from one sample, sequenced in a study of blood T cell repertoires in COVID-19. The protocol was immunoSEQ multiplex PCR, while the TCRdb copy is restricted to in-frame clones and leaves out a portion. The sample lists around 300,000 clones; 85% were seen once. Material: peripheral blood. These receptor sequences come from a human donor in a cohort sampled during active COVID-19. Each CDR3 is given with its conserved first and last residue. The D gene is left open where the match is weak. For some rows the clone size is stated as once, few or many, or as a class when expanded; others skip it.

NA TRBJ2-7 NA TRBV5-1 TGCGCCAGCAGACGACAGGACGGCTACGAGCAGTACTTC CASRRQDGYEQYF
NA TRBJ2-3 TRBD2 TRBV4-3 TGCGCCAGCAGCCAAGTAGCGGGGACTAGCGGAAGCACAGATACGCAGTATTTT CASSQVAGTSGSTDTQYF
NA TRBJ1-4 NA TRBV5-1 TGCGCCAGCAGCCTGGCAGGGCAAAACGAAAAACTGTTTTTT CASSLAGQNEKLFF
NA TRBJ1-6 NA TRBV10-2 TGCGCCAGCAGTGAGTCGCCCCCGAGACCCCTCCACTTT CASSESPPRPLHF
once TRBJ1-5 TRBD1 TRBV2 TGTGCCAGCAAGGACAGGGGCAATCAGCCCCAGCATTTT CASKDRGNQPQHF
NA TRBJ2-1 NA TRBV19 TGTGCCAGTGCAGGGTTCAATGAGCAGTTCTTC CASAGFNEQFF
NA TRBJ2-3 NA TRBV24-1 TGTGCCACCAGTGTTGGGCTAGCCCGGGATACGCAGTATTTT CATSVGLARDTQYF
NA TRBJ2-7 TRBD1 TRBV6-5 TGTGCCAGCAGAGACAGGGGCCCCGTCGAGCAGTACTTC CASRDRGPVEQYF
NA TRBJ2-1 NA TRBV6-5 TGTGCCAGCGGAGCCGAATTTGAGCAGTTCTTC CASGAEFEQFF
NA TRBJ1-6 TRBD1 TRBV18 TGTGCCAGCTCGTTTGGACAGGGTGACTCACCCCTCCACTTT CASSFGQGDSPLHF
NA TRBJ1-5 NA TRBV7-9 TGTGCCAGCAGCTTAGGAGGGGGTAATCAGCCCCAGCATTTT CASSLGGGNQPQHF
NA TRBJ1-2 TRBD1 TRBV27 TGTGCCAGCAGTTTATCTGGGACAGGGAGAGCCCCTTTCTATGGCTACACCTTC CASSLSGTGRAPFYGYTF
NA TRBJ2-4 NA TRBV3-1/TRBV3-2 TGTGCCAGCAGCCAACACGGGAGCGGAAAGGGAGAAACCAAAAACATTCAGTACTTC CASSQHGSGKGETKNIQYF
NA TRBJ2-7 NA TRBV6-5 TGTGCCAGCAGTAACAGGCCCTACGAGCAGTACTTC CASSNRPYEQYF